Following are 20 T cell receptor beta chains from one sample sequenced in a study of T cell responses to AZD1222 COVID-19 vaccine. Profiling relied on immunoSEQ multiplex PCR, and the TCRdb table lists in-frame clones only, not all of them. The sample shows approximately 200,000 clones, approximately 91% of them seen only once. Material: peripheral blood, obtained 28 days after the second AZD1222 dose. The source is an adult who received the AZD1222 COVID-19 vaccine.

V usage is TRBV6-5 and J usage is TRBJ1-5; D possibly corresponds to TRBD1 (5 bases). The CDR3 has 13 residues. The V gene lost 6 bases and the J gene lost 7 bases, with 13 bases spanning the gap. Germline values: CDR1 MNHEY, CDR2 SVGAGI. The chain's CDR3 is CASSYQGDQPQHF. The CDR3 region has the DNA TGTGCCAGCAGCTACCAGGGAGACCAGCCCCAGCATTTT.

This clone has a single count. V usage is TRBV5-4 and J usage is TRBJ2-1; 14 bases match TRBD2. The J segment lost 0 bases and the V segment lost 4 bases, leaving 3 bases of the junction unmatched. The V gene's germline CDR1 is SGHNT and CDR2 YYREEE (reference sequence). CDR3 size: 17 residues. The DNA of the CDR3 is TGTGCCAGCAGCGAGGGACTAGCGGGGGTCTCCTACAATGAGCAGTTCTTC. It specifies CASSEGLAGVSYNEQFF.

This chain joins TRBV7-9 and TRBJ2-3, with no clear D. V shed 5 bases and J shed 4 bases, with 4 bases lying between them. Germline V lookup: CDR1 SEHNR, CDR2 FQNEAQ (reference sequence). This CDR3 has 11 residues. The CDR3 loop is CASSPPDTQYF. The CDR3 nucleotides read TGTGCCAGCAGCCCCCCAGATACGCAGTATTTT.

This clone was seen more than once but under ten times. CDR3 coding DNA: TGTGCCAGCAGCCAAGATAGAGGGGCCACCTACGAGCAGTACTTC. This encodes CASSQDRGATYEQYF. The rearrangement links TRBV4-2 to TRBJ2-7, with D perhaps given as TRBD1 or TRBD2 (5 bases each). The germline V gene has CDR1 LGHNA and CDR2 YNFKEQ. The CDR3 contains 15 residues. V lost 0 bases to trimming and J lost 2 bases, with 11 bases between them.

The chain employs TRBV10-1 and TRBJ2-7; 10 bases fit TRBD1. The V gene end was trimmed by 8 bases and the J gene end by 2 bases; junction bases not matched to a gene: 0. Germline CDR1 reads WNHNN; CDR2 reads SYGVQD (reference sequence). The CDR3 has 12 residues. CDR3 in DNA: TGCGCCAGCGGGACAGGGGCCTACGAGCAGTACTTC. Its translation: CASGTGAYEQYF.

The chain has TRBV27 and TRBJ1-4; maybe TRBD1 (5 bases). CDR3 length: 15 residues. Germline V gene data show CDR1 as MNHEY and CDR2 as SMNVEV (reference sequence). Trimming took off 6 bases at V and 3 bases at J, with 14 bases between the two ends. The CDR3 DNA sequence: TGTGCCAGCAGCTCCCGCGGGGGACCTAATGAAAAACTGTTTTTT. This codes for CASSSRGGPNEKLFF.

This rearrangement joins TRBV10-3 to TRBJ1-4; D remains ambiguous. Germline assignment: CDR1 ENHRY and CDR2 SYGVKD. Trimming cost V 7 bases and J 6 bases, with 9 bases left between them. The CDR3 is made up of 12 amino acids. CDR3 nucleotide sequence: TGTGCCATCAAAGGACCGGATGAAAAACTGTTTTTT. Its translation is CAIKGPDEKLFF.

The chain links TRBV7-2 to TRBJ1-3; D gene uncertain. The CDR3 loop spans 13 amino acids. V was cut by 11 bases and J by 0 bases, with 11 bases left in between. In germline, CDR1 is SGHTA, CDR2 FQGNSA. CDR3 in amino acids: CALQTSSGNTIYF. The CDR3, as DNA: TGTGCCCTACAGACTAGCTCTGGAAACACCATATATTTT. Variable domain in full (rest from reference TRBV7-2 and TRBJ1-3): GAGVSQSPSNKVTEKGKDVELRCDPISGHTALYWYRQSLGQGLEFLIYFQGNSAPDKSGLPSDRFSAERTGGSVSTLTIQRTQQEDSAVYLCALQTSSGNTIYFGEGSWLTVV.

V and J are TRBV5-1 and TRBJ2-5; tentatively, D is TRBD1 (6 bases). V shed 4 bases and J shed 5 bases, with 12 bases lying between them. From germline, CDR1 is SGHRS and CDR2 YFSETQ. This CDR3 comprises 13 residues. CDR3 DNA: TGCGCCAGCAGCAGGGGACATGGGGAGACCCAGTACTTC. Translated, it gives CASSRGHGETQYF.

The chain's CDR3 is CASMGLVFAGEQYF. The CDR3 coding sequence is TGTGCCAGCATGGGACTAGTATTTGCCGGCGAGCAGTACTTC. The V and J genes are TRBV25-1 and TRBJ2-7; 8 bases are shared with TRBD2. The CDR3 sequence is 14 residues long. The germline gives CDR1 MGHDK, CDR2 SYGVNS. The junction had 11 bases not matched to a gene; V was cut back by 7 bases and J by 6 bases.

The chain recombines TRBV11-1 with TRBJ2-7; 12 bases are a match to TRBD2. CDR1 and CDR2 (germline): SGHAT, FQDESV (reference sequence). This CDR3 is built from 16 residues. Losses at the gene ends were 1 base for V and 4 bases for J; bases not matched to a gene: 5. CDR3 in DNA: TGTGCCAGCAGCTTAGAGACTAGCGGGAGAAAATACGAGCAGTACTTC. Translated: CASSLETSGRKYEQYF.

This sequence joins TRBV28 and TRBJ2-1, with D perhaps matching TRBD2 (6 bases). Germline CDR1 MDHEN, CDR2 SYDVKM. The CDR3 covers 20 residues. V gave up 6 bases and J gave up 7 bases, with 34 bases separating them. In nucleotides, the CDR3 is TGTGCCAGCAGCACTAGACCGGTTTGGCCCCTTGGAGGGGAGCGAAATGAGCAGTTCTTC. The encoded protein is CASSTRPVWPLGGERNEQFF.

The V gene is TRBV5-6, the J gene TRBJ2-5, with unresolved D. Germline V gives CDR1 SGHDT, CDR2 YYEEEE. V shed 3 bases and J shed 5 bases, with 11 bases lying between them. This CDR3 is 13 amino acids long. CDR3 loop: CASSSTYRETQYF. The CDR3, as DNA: TGTGCCAGCAGCTCGACATATCGGGAGACCCAGTACTTC.

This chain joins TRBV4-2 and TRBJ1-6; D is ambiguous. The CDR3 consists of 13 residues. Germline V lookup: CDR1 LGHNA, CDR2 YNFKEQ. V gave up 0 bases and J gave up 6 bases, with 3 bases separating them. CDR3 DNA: TGTGCCAGCAGCCAAGAGAGTAATTCACCCCTCCACTTT. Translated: CASSQESNSPLHF.

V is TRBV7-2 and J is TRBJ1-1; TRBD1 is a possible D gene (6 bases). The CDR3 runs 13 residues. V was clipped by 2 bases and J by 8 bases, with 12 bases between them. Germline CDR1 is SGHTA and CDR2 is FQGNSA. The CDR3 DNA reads TGTGCCAGCAGCTTAAGGTTGGACAGCGAAGCTTTCTTT. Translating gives CASSLRLDSEAFF.

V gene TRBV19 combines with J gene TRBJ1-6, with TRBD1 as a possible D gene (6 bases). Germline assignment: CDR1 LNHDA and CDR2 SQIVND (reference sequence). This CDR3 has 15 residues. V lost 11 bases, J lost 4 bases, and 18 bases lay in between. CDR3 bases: TGTGCCTGCCGGGCAGGGGCCGGTTATAATTCACCCCTCCACTTT. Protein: CACRAGAGYNSPLHF.

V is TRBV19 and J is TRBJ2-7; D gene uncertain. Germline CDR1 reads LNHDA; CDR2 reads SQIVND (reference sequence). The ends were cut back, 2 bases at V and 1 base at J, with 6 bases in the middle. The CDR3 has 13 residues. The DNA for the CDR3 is TGTGCCAGTAGTATAAAAGCATCCTACGAGCAGTACTTC. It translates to CASSIKASYEQYF.

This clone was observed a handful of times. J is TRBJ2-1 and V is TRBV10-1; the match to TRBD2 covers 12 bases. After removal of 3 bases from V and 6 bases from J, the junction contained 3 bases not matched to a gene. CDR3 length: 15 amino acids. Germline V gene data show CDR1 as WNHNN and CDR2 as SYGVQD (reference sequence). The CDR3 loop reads CASSEEGLAGNEQFF. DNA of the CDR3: TGCGCCAGCAGTGAAGAGGGACTAGCGGGCAATGAGCAGTTCTTC.

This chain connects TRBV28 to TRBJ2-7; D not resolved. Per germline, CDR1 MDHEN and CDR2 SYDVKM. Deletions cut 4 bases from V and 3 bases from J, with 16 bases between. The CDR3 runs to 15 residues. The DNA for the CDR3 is TGTGCCAGCAGTTCCCAAGATGGGCTCGGCTACGAGCAGTACTTC. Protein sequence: CASSSQDGLGYEQYF. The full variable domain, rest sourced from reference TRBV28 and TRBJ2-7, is DVKVTQSSRYLVKRTGEKVFLECVQDMDHENMFWYRQDPGLGLRLIYFSYDVKMKEKGDIPEGYSVSREKKERFSLILESASTNQTSMYLCASSSQDGLGYEQYFGPGTRLTVT.

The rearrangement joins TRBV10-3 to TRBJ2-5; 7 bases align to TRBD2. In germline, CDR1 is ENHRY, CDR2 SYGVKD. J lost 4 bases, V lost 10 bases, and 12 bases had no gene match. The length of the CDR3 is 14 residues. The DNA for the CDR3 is TGTGCCAGCCGTTCCGGGGAGGGTCCAGAGACCCAGTACTTC. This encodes CASRSGEGPETQYF.